This T cell receptor (beta chain) was identified in a study of T cells after posttransplantation cyclophosphamide. This related bone marrow graft donor gave peripheral blood on the day of marrow donation. This clone was picked up many times. No antigen is known for it. With V trimmed by 3 bases and J by 5 bases, 12 bases remained unmatched. There are 16 residues in the CDR3. The germline CDR1 and CDR2 sequences are MDHEN and SYDVKM. Study-wide points: Tissue-infiltrating T cells from skin or gut overlapped little with blood T cells. Donor-recipient repertoire similarity was low at 1-2 months, rising over year one. Recipient CMV seropositivity and CMV reactivation strongly tracked TRB clonality.

The assay was immunoSEQ multiplex PCR, and TCRdb's table has in-frame clones only and misses some. This sample has 40,000 to 55,000 clones, each found more than once. This sequence joins TRBV28 and TRBJ2-5; 7 bases are shared with TRBD2. The sequence came from a man between 35 and 55 years old in good health, CMV-negative, and a related stem cell transplant donor. Sequencing was done on a sample of PBMCs. The CDR3 spells CASSFWGRASVETQYF. As DNA, the CDR3 is TGTGCCAGCAGTTTTTGGGGGAGGGCTAGCGTTGAGACCCAGTACTTC.